The 17 T cell receptor beta chains given below trace back to one sample, sequenced in a study of the immune and genomic landscape of osteosarcoma (dated by TCRdb to the early 2020s). The library was built by means of the immunoSEQ multiplex PCR assay. The source is immuneACCESS, and TCRdb retained only in-frame sequences with V and J called. Part of the clones is not carried over; for the studies checked, unresolved V genes explain less than half of this, and the remainder is unexplained. The sample data list 1,300 or so clones, and 70% to 75% of these were observed just once. Clones ranked in the top ten supply approximately 12% of the sample. Source material: tumor tissue from a local recurrence in the skull. This sample's cell subset or site label indicates: locally recurrent osteosarcoma tumor. The source of these receptors is a man in his late teens or twenties with osteosarcoma. The age is the age at diagnosis.

This chain uses TRBV29-1 with TRBJ2-7; 7 nucleotides line up with TRBD1. Looked up from germline, CDR1 is SQVTM and CDR2 is ANQGSEA. The CDR3 runs 13 residues. After removal of 1 base from V and 0 bases from J, the junction contained 0 bases not matched to a gene. The CDR3 reads CSVEGDSSYEQYF. CDR3 in DNA: TGCAGCGTTGAAGGGGACAGCTCCTACGAGCAGTACTTC.

V is TRBV5-1 and J is TRBJ1-3; D remains ambiguous. The CDR3 contains 12 residues. The ends were cut back, 5 bases at V and 3 bases at J, with 6 bases in the middle. Germline-derived CDR1 and CDR2 are SGHRS and YFSETQ. CDR3 DNA sequence: TGCGCCAGCAGGGAAGATGGAAACACCATATATTTT. Its translation is CASREDGNTIYF.

The chain recombines TRBV4-1 with TRBJ1-5; D remains unclear. The V gene's germline CDR1 is MGHRA and CDR2 YSYEKL. This CDR3 contains 17 residues. The V end lost 0 bases, the J end lost 0 bases, and 12 bases lay between the germline ends. CDR3 sequence reads: CASSQDFGEISNQPQHF. CDR3 bases: TGCGCCAGCAGCCAAGATTTCGGGGAAATTAGCAATCAGCCCCAGCATTTT.

The J gene is TRBJ2-1, the V gene TRBV27; D not resolved. The V end lost 10 bases, the J end lost 0 bases, and 10 bases lay between the germline ends. Germline lookup yields CDR1 MNHEY and CDR2 SMNVEV (reference sequence). CDR3 length: 13 amino acids. CDR3: CATAHRSYNEQFF. Written as DNA, the CDR3 is TGTGCCACCGCACACCGCTCCTACAATGAGCAGTTCTTC.

Of note for this clone: One end of the junction varies from germline; a read error may be responsible. V usage is TRBV6-1 and J usage is TRBJ2-7; no firm D call. CDR1 MNHNS and CDR2 SASEGT come from the germline V gene. The CDR3 extends over 11 amino acids. The DNA of the CDR3 is TGTGCCAGCAGTGAATTTGGCCTCCTGGACTTC. Amino acids: CASSEFGLLDF.

The rearrangement joins TRBV6-6 to TRBJ1-4, with a tentative D call TRBD1 (6 bases). Germline lookup yields CDR1 MNHNY and CDR2 SVGAGI (reference sequence). Trimming removed 5 bases from V and 3 bases from J, with 13 bases in between. The CDR3 is 15 amino acids. The CDR3 region has the DNA TGTGCCAGCAGTACTCGGACAGAAGCTAATGAAAAACTGTTTTTT. Amino acid sequence: CASSTRTEANEKLFF.

The chain combines TRBV6-4 with TRBJ2-1, with 9 bases fitting TRBD2. The length of the CDR3 is 15 residues. The ends lost 0 bases at V and 3 bases at J; junction bases unmatched: 0. Germline V CDR1 and CDR2: MRHNA, SNTAGT. CDR3 in DNA: TGTGCCAGCAGTGACTCACTAGCGGGCTACAATGAGCAGTTCTTC. As protein: CASSDSLAGYNEQFF.

The gene calls are TRBV5-6 and TRBJ1-3; 9 bases agree with TRBD1. V gave up 4 bases and J gave up 1 base; unmatched junction bases: 9. Per the germline V gene, CDR1 is SGHDT and CDR2 is YYEEEE. There are 17 residues in the CDR3. CDR3 sequence (DNA): TGTGCCAGCAGCCGGGGGACAGGGATGGGTTCTGGAAACACCATATATTTT. Its translation: CASSRGTGMGSGNTIYF. The variable domain in full, completed from reference TRBV5-6 and TRBJ1-3, reads DAGVTQSPTHLIKTRGQQVTLRCSPKSGHDTVSWYQQALGQGPQFIFQYYEEEERQRGNFPDRFSGHQFPNYSSELNVNALLLGDSALYLCASSRGTGMGSGNTIYFGEGSWLTVV.

The chain carries TRBV18 and TRBJ2-1; TRBD1 matches 8 bases. From germline, CDR1 is KGHSH and CDR2 LQKENI. Trimming at V came to 4 bases and at J to 8 bases, leaving 7 bases not matched to a gene. The CDR3 totals 14 residues. The CDR3 nucleotides are TGTGCCAGCTCACGGGGACAGGCTACGGATGAGCAGTTCTTC. It translates to CASSRGQATDEQFF.

The chain joins TRBV7-2 to TRBJ1-3; D is undetermined. Looked up from germline, CDR1 is SGHTA and CDR2 is FQGNSA. The CDR3 is 16 residues long. V dropped 5 bases and J dropped 0 bases, with 14 bases sitting between them. The CDR3 loop is CASSGRTGSSGNTIYF. As DNA, the CDR3 is TGTGCCAGCAGCGGTCGGACGGGAAGCTCTGGAAACACCATATATTTT.

This clone was seen only once. The chain couples TRBV2 to TRBJ1-3, with TRBD1 as a possible D gene (5 bases). The CDR3 contains 14 residues. V was cut by 6 bases and J by 0 bases, with 9 bases left in between. From germline, CDR1 is SNHLY and CDR2 FYNNEI. The CDR3 sequence is CASSGGISGNTIYF. For the CDR3, the DNA is TGTGCCAGCAGCGGGGGGATCTCTGGAAACACCATATATTTT.

The V and J genes are TRBV6-4 and TRBJ2-3; TRBD2 agrees at 13 bases. With 3 bases clipped from V and 6 bases from J, the junction kept 12 bases outside the gene matches. The CDR3 length is 18 residues. Germline V CDR1 and CDR2: MRHNA, SNTAGT. CDR3 sequence: CASSESPAGTSGADTQYF. As DNA, the CDR3 is TGTGCCAGCAGTGAGTCTCCAGCCGGGACTAGCGGGGCCGATACGCAGTATTTT.

This chain connects TRBV7-9 to TRBJ2-7; either TRBD1 or TRBD2 may fit D (6 bases each). Germline V gives CDR1 SEHNR, CDR2 FQNEAQ (reference sequence). The CDR3 contains 17 residues. Trimming removed 1 base from V and 0 bases from J, with 16 bases in between. The CDR3 loop reads CASSLGGAEPSSYEQYF. CDR3 sequence (DNA): TGTGCCAGCAGCTTAGGGGGGGCCGAGCCGAGCTCCTACGAGCAGTACTTC.

This clone was observed a handful of times. The chain combines TRBV5-1 with TRBJ2-3, with a tentative D call TRBD1 (5 bases). CDR3 length equals 13 residues. The V and J ends lost 5 bases and 0 bases respectively, with 7 bases between them. Germline V gene data show CDR1 as SGHRS and CDR2 as YFSETQ. CDR3 nucleotides: TGCGCCAGCAGGACAGATAGCACAGATACGCAGTATTTT. It yields the protein CASRTDSTDTQYF.

The chain uses TRBV29-1 and TRBJ2-1; TRBD2 matches 11 bases. There are 13 residues in the CDR3. V gave up 3 bases and J gave up 5 bases; unmatched junction bases: 0. Germline V gene sequence: CDR1 SQVTM, CDR2 ANQGSEA. CDR3 residues: CSVETSGDNEQFF. CDR3 nucleotide sequence: TGCAGCGTTGAGACTAGCGGGGACAATGAGCAGTTCTTC.

This clone showed up just a few times. The chain combines TRBV7-9 with TRBJ1-2; D remains ambiguous. From germline, CDR1 is SEHNR and CDR2 FQNEAQ (reference sequence). The CDR3 sequence is 12 residues long. V lost 6 bases and J 2 bases, leaving 7 bases between the germline ends. The CDR3 reads CASSMVNYGYTF. The CDR3 DNA reads as TGTGCCAGCAGTATGGTGAACTATGGCTACACCTTC.

The chain links TRBV2 to TRBJ1-4, with TRBD1 as a possible D gene (5 bases). The CDR3 contains 18 residues. Per germline, CDR1 SNHLY and CDR2 FYNNEI. Trimming cost V 3 bases and J 7 bases, with 24 bases left between them. CDR3 sequence reads: CASSDDGQGWETFEKLFF. The CDR3 region has the DNA TGTGCCAGCAGTGATGACGGGCAGGGTTGGGAAACCTTTGAAAAACTGTTTTTT.